The TCR beta chain under discussion was sequenced for a study of blood T cell repertoires in COVID-19. Clones were sequenced by immunoSEQ multiplex PCR, and TCRdb holds only the in-frame ones, with some missing. The data contain some 140,000 clones, more than 60% of them seen just once; the ten biggest clones take up around 14%. This CDR3 is built from 13 residues. Germline trimming cut 4 bases from V and 2 bases from J; bases unmatched to any gene: 3. The germline V gene encodes CDR1 SGHRS and CDR2 YFSETQ. The sequenced sample consisted of peripheral blood. The TCR comes from a man older than 75 with acute or convalescent COVID-19. This chain links TRBV5-1 with TRBJ2-7; the match to TRBD1 covers 7 bases. For the CDR3, the DNA is TGCGCCAGCAGCGCCACAGGGGCCTACGAGCAGTACTTC. Protein: CASSATGAYEQYF.